This T cell receptor beta chain was captured by sequencing in a study of spatial heterogeneity in lung cancer. The study's findings and limits: Tumor T-cell coverage was an estimated 7% or so for alpha and 13% to 15% for beta chains. For expanded intratumoral alpha and beta TCRs, counts tracked tumor mutation counts.

This clonotype showed up just a few times. What it binds is not known. Because this beta chain is a stray read in a library intended to capture alpha chains, its abundance should not be given much weight. Germline CDR1 reads MNHEY; CDR2 reads SMNVEV (reference sequence). V was pared by 1 base and J by 1 base, with 8 bases between. The CDR3 length is 15 residues. As for time point: sample taken at primary tumor resection. Whole RNA, isolated from tumor, nontumor lung or frozen PBMC, was sequenced without prior sorting. Individual TCR cDNA molecules each bore their own unique molecular identifier. Using its own MiXCR run on the 5' RACE reads, TCRdb lists one record per CDR3 protein. The sample has about 18,000 distinct CDR3 sequences, approximately 9.7% seen once.

This TCR was recovered from a female donor with early-stage non-small cell lung cancer. The chain has TRBV27 and TRBJ2-4; D possibly matches TRBD1 or TRBD2 (5 bases each). Sequencing used lung tumor tissue, obtained at surgery. For the CDR3, the DNA is TGTGCCAGCAGTTTATGGGGACCGGCCAAAAACATTCAGTACTTC. Protein product: CASSLWGPAKNIQYF.